This is a list of T cell receptor beta chains from one sample in a study of chemoradiotherapy in HPV16-positive cancers. This table comes from immunoSEQ multiplex PCR, and its TCRdb copy is limited to in-frame clones, with some not included. Of 2,800 or so clones detected, roughly 86% appear once; the ten largest clones hold over 4.5%. The sequenced sample was tumor tissue, obtained from a patient who underwent chemoradiotherapy. These receptors all come from a human donor with HPV-associated anogenital cancer. The CDR3 runs from the conserved cysteine through the conserved F or W. The D gene is left open where the match is weak. A row's size may be missing; if present it is once, few, many or a size class.

d_gene,j_gene,abundance,v_gene,CDR3nt,CDR3aa
TRBD2,TRBJ2-1,NA,TRBV25-1,TGTGCCAGCAGCGGGGGGGCGGGGGCTTACAATGAGCAGTTCTTC,CASSGGAGAYNEQFF
NA,TRBJ2-5,NA,TRBV5-5,TGTGCCAGCAGCTTGTCTACTCAAGAGACCCAGTACTTC,CASSLSTQETQYF
TRBD1,TRBJ1-3,NA,TRBV2,TGTGCCAGCAGCGCGGACAGGGCTGGAAACACCATATATTTT,CASSADRAGNTIYF
NA,TRBJ2-5,few,TRBV2,TGTGCCAGCAGTGTTCTCCACCAAGAGACCCAGTACTTC,CASSVLHQETQYF
TRBD2,TRBJ2-1,NA,TRBV10-3,TGTGCCATCAGCGTAGCGGGGAGCTCCTACAATGAGCAGTTCTTC,CAISVAGSSYNEQFF
NA,TRBJ2-1,NA,TRBV10-1,TGCGCCAGCAGTGAGTCTCGACAGTGGAGCCCAGGGGAAGTCTCGGATGAGCAGTTCTTC,CASSESRQWSPGEVSDEQFF
TRBD2,TRBJ2-7,NA,TRBV10-1,TGCGCCAGCAGTATCTTCGGGACTACCTGGCCCCTCTACGAGCAGTACTTC,CASSIFGTTWPLYEQYF
TRBD1,TRBJ2-1,NA,TRBV7-3,TGTGCCAGCAGCTTAGTTCAGGGGGCACGGGAGCAGTTCTTC,CASSLVQGAREQFF
NA,TRBJ2-6,NA,TRBV5-1,TGCGCCAGCAGCTTGCAGGGTTCAGCTGGGGCCAACGTCCTGACTTTC,CASSLQGSAGANVLTF
TRBD1,TRBJ1-5,NA,TRBV5-1,TGCGCCAGCAGCTTGGGAGGACAGGGAGGCAATCAGCCCCAGCATTTT,CASSLGGQGGNQPQHF
TRBD1,TRBJ1-5,large,TRBV7-2,TGTGCCAGCAGCTTAGGGCCCGGGGACAGCCAGCCCCAGCATTTT,CASSLGPGDSQPQHF
TRBD2,TRBJ2-3,NA,TRBV28,TGTGCCAGCAGTGTCTCGGGAGGCCCCAACCTCGATACGCAGTATTTT,CASSVSGGPNLDTQYF
NA,TRBJ1-2,NA,TRBV5-4,TGTGCCAGCAGCTTCGCCGGGACGGCCTATGGCTACACCTTC,CASSFAGTAYGYTF
NA,TRBJ1-1,NA,TRBV5-1,TGCGCCAGCAGCGAGGACCTAGGGGGTAACACTGAAGCTTTCTTT,CASSEDLGGNTEAFF
TRBD2,TRBJ2-2,once,TRBV27,TGTGCCAGCAGTTTTAGCGGGGCGGGCGCCGGGGAGCTGTTTTTT,CASSFSGAGAGELFF
NA,TRBJ2-1,NA,TRBV2,TGTGCCAGCAGGCCCGATCTGGTTGAGCAGTTCTTC,CASRPDLVEQFF
NA,TRBJ2-7,NA,TRBV29-1,TGCAGCCCCAAACGGTGGGGGGAAACCCCCTACGAGCAGTACTTC,CSPKRWGETPYEQYF
TRBD2,TRBJ2-1,NA,TRBV4-1,TGCGCCAGCAGCCAAGGCCCTAGCGGGGCCGGCCTGGTTTACAATGAGCAGTTCTTC,CASSQGPSGAGLVYNEQFF
NA,TRBJ2-5,NA,TRBV21-1,TGTGCCAGCAGCAATAGTCCAACGGGACAGGAGACCCAGTACTTC,CASSNSPTGQETQYF
NA,TRBJ2-5,few,TRBV6-1,TGTGCCAGCAGTACTATTGACGGGACCCAGTACTTC,CASSTIDGTQYF
NA,TRBJ2-1,once,TRBV5-4,TGTGCCAGCAGCTTGGTAGTCGGGTCGGGGCCCTACAATGAGCAGTTCTTC,CASSLVVGSGPYNEQFF
NA,TRBJ2-2,NA,TRBV19,TGTGCCAGTAGTCCCCACAGGGACGGGGAGCTGTTTTTT,CASSPHRDGELFF
TRBD2,TRBJ2-3,NA,TRBV2,TGTGCCAGCAGTGAAACTAGCGGACTCACAGATACGCAGTATTTT,CASSETSGLTDTQYF
NA,TRBJ1-4,NA,TRBV9,TGTGCCAGCAGCGTAGGGGGAATTAATGAAAAACTGTTTTTT,CASSVGGINEKLFF
NA,TRBJ2-2,NA,TRBV7-2,TGTGCCAGCAGCTTCATGGTCACCGGGGAGCTGTTTTTT,CASSFMVTGELFF